The sample holds many counts of the clone carrying this T cell receptor (beta chain). The antigen is not known. TCR beta CDR3 regions were amplified from RNA transcripts. The HTBI primer set was used in a first-round RT-PCR of the TCR CDR3. TCRdb itself ran the multiplex PCR reads through MiXCR, one entry per CDR3 protein. Among fewer than 350,000 distinct CDR3 sequences listed, approximately 22% were seen once. These data are taken from a study of T cells in Graves' hyperthyroidism and ophthalmopathy. With a duration under 2 months, the hyperthyroidism was newly diagnosed in patients aged 18 to 65. Germline loops: CDR1 MDHEN, CDR2 SYDVKM. This CDR3 is 15 amino acids long. The ends were cut back, 4 bases at V and 3 bases at J, with 13 bases in the middle. Overall study results and limits: The blood repertoire included most of the expanded thyroid clonotypes above 0.001.

The sequence derives from a woman in her 50s with Graves' hyperthyroidism. The rearrangement joins TRBV28 to TRBJ1-5; no reliable D call. Sequenced sample: blood. In DNA form, the CDR3 reads TGTGCCAGCAGTTCAGGTGTGACCCTCAATCAGCCCCAGCATTTT. Amino acid sequence: CASSSGVTLNQPQHF.